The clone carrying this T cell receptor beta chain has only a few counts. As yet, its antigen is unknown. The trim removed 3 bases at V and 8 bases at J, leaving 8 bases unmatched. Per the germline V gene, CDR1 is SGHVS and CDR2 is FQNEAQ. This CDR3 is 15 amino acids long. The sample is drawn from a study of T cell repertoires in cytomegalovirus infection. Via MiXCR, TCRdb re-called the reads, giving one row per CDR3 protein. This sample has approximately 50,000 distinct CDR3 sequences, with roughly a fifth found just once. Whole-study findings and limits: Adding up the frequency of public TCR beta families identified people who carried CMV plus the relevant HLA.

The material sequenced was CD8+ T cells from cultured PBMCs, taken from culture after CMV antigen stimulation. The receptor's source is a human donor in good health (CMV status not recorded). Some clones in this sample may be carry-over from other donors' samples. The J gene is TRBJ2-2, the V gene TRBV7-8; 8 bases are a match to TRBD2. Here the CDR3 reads CASSFPGGAKGELFF. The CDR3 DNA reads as TGTGCCAGCAGCTTCCCCGGGGGGGCCAAGGGGGAGCTGTTTTTT.